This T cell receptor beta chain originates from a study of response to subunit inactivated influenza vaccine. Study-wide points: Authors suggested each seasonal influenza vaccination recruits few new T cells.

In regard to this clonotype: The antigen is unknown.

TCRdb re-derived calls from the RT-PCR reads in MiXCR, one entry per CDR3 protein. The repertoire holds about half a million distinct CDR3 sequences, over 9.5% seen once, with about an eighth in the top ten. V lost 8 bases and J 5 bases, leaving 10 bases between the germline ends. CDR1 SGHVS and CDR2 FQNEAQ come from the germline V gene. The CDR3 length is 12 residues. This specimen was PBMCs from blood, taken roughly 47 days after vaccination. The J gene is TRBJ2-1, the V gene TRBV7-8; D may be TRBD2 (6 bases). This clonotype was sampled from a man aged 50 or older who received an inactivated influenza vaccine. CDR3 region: CASRGLDNEQFF. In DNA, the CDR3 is TGTGCCAGCCGGGGACTCGACAATGAGCAGTTCTTC.